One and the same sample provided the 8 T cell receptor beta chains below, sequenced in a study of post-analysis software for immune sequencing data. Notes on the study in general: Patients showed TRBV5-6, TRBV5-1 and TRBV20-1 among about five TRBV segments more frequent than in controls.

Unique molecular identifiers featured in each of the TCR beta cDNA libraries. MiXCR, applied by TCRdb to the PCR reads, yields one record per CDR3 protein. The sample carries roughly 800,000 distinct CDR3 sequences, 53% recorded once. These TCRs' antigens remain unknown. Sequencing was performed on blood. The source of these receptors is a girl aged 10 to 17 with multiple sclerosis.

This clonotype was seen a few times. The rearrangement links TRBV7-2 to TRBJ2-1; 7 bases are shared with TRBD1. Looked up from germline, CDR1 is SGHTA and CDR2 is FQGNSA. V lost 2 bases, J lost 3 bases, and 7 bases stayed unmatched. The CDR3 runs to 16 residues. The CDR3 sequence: CASSLSRDSFYNEQFF. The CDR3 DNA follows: TGTGCCAGCAGCTTATCCCGGGACAGCTTCTACAATGAGCAGTTCTTC.

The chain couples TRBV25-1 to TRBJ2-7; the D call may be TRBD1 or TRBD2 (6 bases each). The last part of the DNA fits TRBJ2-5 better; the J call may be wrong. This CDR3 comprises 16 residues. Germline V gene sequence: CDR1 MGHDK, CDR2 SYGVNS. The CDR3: CASSELVGGTQETQYF. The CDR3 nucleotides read TGTGCCAGCAGTGAATTGGTCGGGGGCACACAAGAGACCCAGTACTTC.

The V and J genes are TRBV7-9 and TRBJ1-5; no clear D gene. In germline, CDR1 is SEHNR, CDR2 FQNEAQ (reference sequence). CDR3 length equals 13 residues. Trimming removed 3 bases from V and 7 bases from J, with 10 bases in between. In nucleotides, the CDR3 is TGTGCCAGCAGCTTCGAAGGGATCCAGCCCCAGCATTTT. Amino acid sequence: CASSFEGIQPQHF.

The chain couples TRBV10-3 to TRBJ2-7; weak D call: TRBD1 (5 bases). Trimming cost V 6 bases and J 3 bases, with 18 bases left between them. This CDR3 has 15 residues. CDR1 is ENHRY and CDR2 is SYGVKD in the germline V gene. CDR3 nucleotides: TGTGCCATCAGCGCAGGCCTCGTGGGGCTCTACGAGCAGTACTTC. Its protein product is CAISAGLVGLYEQYF.

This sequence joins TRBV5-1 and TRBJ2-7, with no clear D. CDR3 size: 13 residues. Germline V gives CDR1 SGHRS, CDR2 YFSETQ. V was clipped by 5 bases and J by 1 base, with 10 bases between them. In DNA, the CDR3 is TGCGCCAGCAGTAAAGGCAGTTCCTACGAGCAGTACTTC. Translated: CASSKGSSYEQYF.

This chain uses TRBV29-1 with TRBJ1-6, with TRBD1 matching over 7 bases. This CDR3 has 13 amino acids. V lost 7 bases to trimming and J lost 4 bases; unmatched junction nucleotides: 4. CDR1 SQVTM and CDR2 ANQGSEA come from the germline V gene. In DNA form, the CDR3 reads TGCAGCGCCATGGACAGGTATAATTCACCCCTCCACTTT. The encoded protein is CSAMDRYNSPLHF.

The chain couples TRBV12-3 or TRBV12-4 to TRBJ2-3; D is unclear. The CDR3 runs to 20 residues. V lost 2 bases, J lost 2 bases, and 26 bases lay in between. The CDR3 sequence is CASSLFGQLLADWDTDTQYF. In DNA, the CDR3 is TGTGCCAGCAGTTTATTTGGGCAGCTTCTGGCCGACTGGGACACAGATACGCAGTATTTT.

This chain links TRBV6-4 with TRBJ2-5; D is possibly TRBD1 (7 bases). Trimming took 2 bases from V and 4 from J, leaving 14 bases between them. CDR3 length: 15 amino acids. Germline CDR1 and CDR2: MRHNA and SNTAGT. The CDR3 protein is CASSDTAGGTETQYF. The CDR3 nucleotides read TGTGCCAGCAGTGACACGGCAGGGGGGACAGAGACCCAGTACTTC.